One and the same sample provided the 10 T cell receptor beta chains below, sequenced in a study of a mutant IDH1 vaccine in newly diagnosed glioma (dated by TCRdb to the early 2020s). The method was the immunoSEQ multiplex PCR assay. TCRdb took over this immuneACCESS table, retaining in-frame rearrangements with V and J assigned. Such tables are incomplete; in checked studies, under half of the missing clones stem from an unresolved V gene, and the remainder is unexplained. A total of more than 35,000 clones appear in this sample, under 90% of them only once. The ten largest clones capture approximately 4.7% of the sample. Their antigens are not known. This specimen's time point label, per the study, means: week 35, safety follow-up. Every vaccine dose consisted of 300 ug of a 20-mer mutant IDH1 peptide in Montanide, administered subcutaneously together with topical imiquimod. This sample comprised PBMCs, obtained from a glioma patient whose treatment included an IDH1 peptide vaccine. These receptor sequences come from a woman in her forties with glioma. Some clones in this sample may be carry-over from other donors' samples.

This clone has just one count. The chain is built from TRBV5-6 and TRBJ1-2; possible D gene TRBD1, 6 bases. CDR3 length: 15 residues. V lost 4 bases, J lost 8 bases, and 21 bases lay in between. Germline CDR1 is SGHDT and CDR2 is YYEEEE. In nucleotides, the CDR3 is TGTGCCAGCAGCCCATTCGACAGGAACCTCTTGGGCTACACCTTC. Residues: CASSPFDRNLLGYTF.

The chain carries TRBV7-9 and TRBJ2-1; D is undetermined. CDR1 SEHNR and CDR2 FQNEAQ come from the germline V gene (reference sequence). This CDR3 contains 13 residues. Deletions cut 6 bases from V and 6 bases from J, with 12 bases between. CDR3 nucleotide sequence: TGTGCCAGCAGAACCCCCCATATCAATGAGCAGTTCTTC. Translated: CASRTPHINEQFF.

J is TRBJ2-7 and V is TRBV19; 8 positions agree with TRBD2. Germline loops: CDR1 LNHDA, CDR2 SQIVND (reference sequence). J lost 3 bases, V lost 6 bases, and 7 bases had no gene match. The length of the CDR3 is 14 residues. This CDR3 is CASSSAGASYEQYF. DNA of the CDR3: TGTGCCAGTAGCTCAGCGGGGGCCAGCTACGAGCAGTACTTC.

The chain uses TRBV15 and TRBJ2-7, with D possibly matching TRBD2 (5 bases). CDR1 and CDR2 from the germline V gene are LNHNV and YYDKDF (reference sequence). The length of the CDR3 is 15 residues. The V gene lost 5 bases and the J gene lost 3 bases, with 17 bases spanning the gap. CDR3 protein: CATSGGPLNLYEQYF. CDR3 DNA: TGTGCCACCAGCGGAGGCCCCTTAAATCTCTACGAGCAGTACTTC.

The CDR3 reads CASSLSIRSRGTGELFF. The CDR3 DNA sequence: TGTGCCAGCAGTTTATCGATTAGGTCTCGCGGCACCGGGGAGCTGTTTTTT. V and J are TRBV27 and TRBJ2-2; the D is unclear. CDR1 and CDR2 from the germline V gene are MNHEY and SMNVEV (reference sequence). The V end lost 0 bases, the J end lost 4 bases, and 15 bases lay between the germline ends. CDR3 length: 17 residues.

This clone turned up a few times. In DNA form, the CDR3 reads TGCGCCAGCAGCTTAACGTTACAGGGGCCCTGGGCTTTCTTT. This encodes CASSLTLQGPWAFF. The V call is TRBV5-1, the J call TRBJ1-1; 7 nucleotides align to TRBD1. Looked up from germline, CDR1 is SGHRS and CDR2 is YFSETQ. The CDR3 has 14 residues. V gave up 2 bases and J gave up 11 bases; unmatched junction bases: 12.

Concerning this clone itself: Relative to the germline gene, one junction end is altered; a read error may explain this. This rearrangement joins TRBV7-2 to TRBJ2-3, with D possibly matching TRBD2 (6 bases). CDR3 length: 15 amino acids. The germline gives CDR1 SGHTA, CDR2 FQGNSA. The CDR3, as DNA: TGTGCCAGCAGCCTAGCGAGCTCGCGCACAGATACGCAGTATTTT. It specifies CASSLASSRTDTQYF.

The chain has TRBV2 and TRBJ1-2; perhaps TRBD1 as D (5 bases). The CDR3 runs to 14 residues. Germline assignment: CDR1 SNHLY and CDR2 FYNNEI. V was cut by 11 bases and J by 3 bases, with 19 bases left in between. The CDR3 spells CARRDASAHYGYTF. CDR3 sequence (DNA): TGTGCCCGCCGGGACGCCTCCGCTCACTATGGCTACACCTTC.

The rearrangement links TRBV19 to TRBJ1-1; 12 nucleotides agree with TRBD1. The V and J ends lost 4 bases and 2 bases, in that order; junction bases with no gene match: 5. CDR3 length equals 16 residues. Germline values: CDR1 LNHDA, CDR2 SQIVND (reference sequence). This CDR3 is CASSTWDRGPNTEAFF. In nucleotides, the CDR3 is TGTGCCAGTAGTACTTGGGACAGGGGGCCTAACACTGAAGCTTTCTTT.

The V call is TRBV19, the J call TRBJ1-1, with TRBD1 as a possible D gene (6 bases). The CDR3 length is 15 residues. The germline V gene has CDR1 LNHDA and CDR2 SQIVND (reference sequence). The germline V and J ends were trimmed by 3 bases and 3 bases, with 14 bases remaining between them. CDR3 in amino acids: CASSIGQLGHTEAFF. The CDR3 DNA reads TGTGCCAGTAGTATCGGACAGTTGGGGCACACTGAAGCTTTCTTT.